The 29 T cell receptor beta chains below come from one sample, sequenced in a study of blood T cell repertoires in COVID-19. Data came from immunoSEQ multiplex PCR; TCRdb stores just in-frame clones and leaves some out. Of roughly 46,000 clones detected, around 90% appear once; the ten largest clones hold about 12%. The sample taken for sequencing was peripheral blood. Receptors were obtained from a human donor with active COVID-19. The donor label of this sample is uncertain.

The gene calls are TRBV25-1 and TRBJ2-7, with D possibly matching TRBD1 (5 bases). V lost 3 bases and J lost 2, with 8 bases in between. Germline V CDR1 and CDR2: MGHDK, SYGVNS. The CDR3 is 13 residues long. CDR3 sequence: CASSDRAPYEQYF. The CDR3, as DNA: TGTGCCAGCAGTGACAGGGCCCCCTACGAGCAGTACTTC.

V is TRBV12-5 and J is TRBJ2-3, with 12 nucleotides matching TRBD2. The CDR3 totals 16 residues. Trimming at V came to 1 base and at J to 5 bases, leaving 4 bases not matched to a gene. CDR1 is LGHNT, CDR2 FRNRAP, per germline. The CDR3 nucleotides read TGTGCTAGTGGTTTGGGTACTAGCGGGAGGAGAGATACGCAGTATTTT. It is translated as CASGLGTSGRRDTQYF.

This clone occurred a few times. The V call is TRBV18, the J call TRBJ2-5, with D possibly TRBD1 on 5 matching bases. The CDR3 has 15 amino acids. V shed 4 bases and J shed 5 bases, with 17 bases lying between them. Germline loops: CDR1 KGHSH, CDR2 LQKENI. CDR3 protein: CASSQEQGAMETQYF. For the CDR3, the DNA is TGTGCCAGCTCACAGGAGCAGGGCGCGATGGAGACCCAGTACTTC.

This chain connects TRBV21-1 to TRBJ2-4; TRBD1 is the table's D call, not checked against the DNA. TRBV21-1 represents a pseudogene. CDR3 length: 17 residues. CDR3 sequence: CASSTGHSILAKNIQYF. The CDR3 DNA follows: TGTGCCAGCAGCACCGGACATTCAATTCTAGCCAAAAACATTCAGTACTTC.

This clone was recorded only once. The chain is built from TRBV15 and TRBJ2-3; no reliable D call. V was shortened by 3 bases and J by 5 bases, with 24 bases between the two germline ends. Per the germline V gene, CDR1 is LNHNV and CDR2 is YYDKDF (reference sequence). The CDR3 covers 18 residues. Written as DNA, the CDR3 is TGTGCCACCAGCAGCTCCCTTCGTTGGTCCCGCCCAGGAGATACGCAGTATTTT. It is translated as CATSSSLRWSRPGDTQYF.

The chain combines TRBV5-4 with TRBJ1-4, with 8 bases identical to TRBD1. The CDR3 consists of 16 residues. V shed 4 bases, J shed 8 bases, and the junction held 13 bases outside the gene matches. Germline V gene data show CDR1 as SGHNT and CDR2 as YYREEE (reference sequence). CDR3: CASSKGGAGGEEKLFF. CDR3 coding DNA: TGTGCCAGCAGCAAAGGGGGGGCAGGGGGCGAGGAAAAACTGTTTTTT.

This clone was observed once. The chain links TRBV18 to TRBJ2-1; 7 nucleotides match TRBD2. The CDR3 is 16 residues long. V lost 3 bases, J lost 1 base, and 6 bases stayed unmatched. The germline V gene encodes CDR1 KGHSH and CDR2 LQKENI. CDR3 region: CASSPTLAESYNEQFF. CDR3 coding DNA: TGTGCCAGCTCACCCACTCTAGCGGAATCCTACAATGAGCAGTTCTTC.

This clone was detected only once. This chain connects TRBV29-1 to TRBJ1-1; D is ambiguous. The CDR3 runs to 11 residues. Trimming removed 4 bases from V and 4 bases from J, with 7 bases in between. Germline V lookup: CDR1 SQVTM, CDR2 ANQGSEA. The chain's CDR3 is CSVGSSTEAFF. The CDR3 DNA reads TGCAGCGTTGGGTCGAGCACTGAAGCTTTCTTT.

The chain combines TRBV6-5 with TRBJ1-5; D not certain. Trimming left V 7 bases short and J 6 bases short, with 13 bases between. The CDR3 consists of 13 residues. The germline V gene encodes CDR1 MNHEY and CDR2 SVGAGI. CDR3 loop: CASNPYGGQPQHF. In DNA, the CDR3 is TGTGCCAGCAACCCCTATGGAGGTCAGCCCCAGCATTTT.

This clone has a handful of counts. V is TRBV7-9 and J is TRBJ2-7; D may be TRBD1 (7 bases). This CDR3 comprises 15 residues. Germline V gene lookup returns CDR1 SEHNR and CDR2 FQNEAQ (reference sequence). The germline V and J ends were trimmed by 4 bases and 2 bases, with 15 bases remaining between them. CDR3 DNA: TGTGCCAGCAGCTACGACAGGGACTTGCCCTACGAGCAGTACTTC. It is translated as CASSYDRDLPYEQYF. Filled out from reference TRBV7-9 and TRBJ2-7, the complete variable domain reads DTGVSQNPRHKITKRGQNVTFRCDPISEHNRLYWYRQTLGQGPEFLTYFQNEAQLEKSRLLSDRFSAERPKGSFSTLEIQRTEQGDSAMYLCASSYDRDLPYEQYFGPGTRLTVT.

This chain joins TRBV12-5 and TRBJ2-1; perhaps TRBD1 as D (6 bases). Per the germline V gene, CDR1 is LGHNT and CDR2 is FRNRAP. The V end lost 7 bases, the J end lost 7 bases, and 23 bases lay between the germline ends. The CDR3 loop spans 16 amino acids. The CDR3, as DNA: TGTGCTAGTGCCCCGGTACCCAGGGGCCCGCTAAATGAGCAGTTCTTC. Translation: CASAPVPRGPLNEQFF.

This clone appeared a single time. The chain employs TRBV30 and TRBJ2-3; a weak D match, TRBD2 (6 bases). The V gene's germline CDR1 is GTSNPN and CDR2 SVGIG (reference sequence). Trimming removed 1 base at V and 8 bases at J, with 19 bases between. The CDR3 sequence is 15 residues long. Written as DNA, the CDR3 is TGTGCCTGGAGTGCTGTCTCCGGGACTTGGGCTACGCAGTATTTT. Protein product: CAWSAVSGTWATQYF.

This clone was observed a few times. The chain recombines TRBV19 with TRBJ2-2, with TRBD2 matching over 11 bases. Germline V gives CDR1 LNHDA, CDR2 SQIVND (reference sequence). This CDR3 has 19 amino acids. J was trimmed by 5 bases and V by 3 bases; bases with no gene match: 14. The CDR3 region is CASSIMDRRLAGRTGELFF. The DNA for the CDR3 is TGTGCCAGTAGTATTATGGACAGAAGACTAGCGGGAAGGACCGGGGAGCTGTTTTTT.

V is TRBV10-3 and J is TRBJ2-7; 10 nucleotides match TRBD1. Germline loops: CDR1 ENHRY, CDR2 SYGVKD. CDR3 length equals 16 residues. Unmatched junction bases numbered 14, after V lost 6 bases and J lost 6 bases. The CDR3 protein is CAIRAGQGITGGEQYF. The CDR3 DNA sequence: TGTGCCATCAGAGCGGGACAGGGGATTACCGGCGGCGAGCAGTACTTC.

The CDR3 nucleotides are TGTGCCAGCAGTTCATTAGCTGAAGCTTTCTTT. It specifies CASSSLAEAFF. The chain is built from TRBV12-3 or TRBV12-4 and TRBJ1-1; D not resolved. Between the trimmed V and J ends, which lost 4 bases and 6 bases, there was a span of 6 bases. The length of the CDR3 is 11 residues.

This clone was observed a few times. The rearrangement joins TRBV19 to TRBJ2-1; 10 positions match TRBD2. Trimming cost V 3 bases and J 6 bases; bases outside gene matches: 8. The CDR3 is made up of 16 amino acids. Germline CDR1 LNHDA, CDR2 SQIVND (reference sequence). CDR3 in amino acids: CASSILSGGARNEQFF. CDR3 nucleotides: TGTGCCAGTAGTATCCTCAGCGGGGGGGCTCGCAATGAGCAGTTCTTC. The full variable domain, in which reference TRBV19 and TRBJ2-1 provide the parts outside the CDR3, is DGGITQSPKYLFRKEGQNVTLSCEQNLNHDAMYWYRQDPGQGLRLIYYSQIVNDFQKGDIAEGYSVSREKKESFPLTVTSAQKNPTAFYLCASSILSGGARNEQFFGPGTRLTVL.

The chain is built from TRBV12-3 or TRBV12-4 and TRBJ1-1; D is unresolved. V was cut by 3 bases and J by 5 bases, with 10 bases left in between. This CDR3 spans 13 amino acids. The CDR3: CASSFSQKTEAFF. Here the CDR3 DNA reads TGTGCCAGCAGTTTCTCTCAGAAAACTGAAGCTTTCTTT.

This rearrangement joins TRBV18 to TRBJ1-4, with 7 bases fitting TRBD1. The CDR3 is made up of 14 amino acids. V lost 3 bases to trimming and J lost 5 bases; unmatched junction nucleotides: 3. Germline V lookup: CDR1 KGHSH, CDR2 LQKENI. Here the CDR3 reads CASSPRDRNEKLFF. The CDR3 coding sequence is TGTGCCAGCTCACCGCGGGACAGAAATGAAAAACTGTTTTTT.

This clone was observed a handful of times. This chain links TRBV20-1 with TRBJ1-5, with TRBD1 matching 9 bases. The V gene end was trimmed by 3 bases and the J gene end by 6 bases; junction bases not matched to a gene: 6. The CDR3 is 14 residues long. Germline V lookup: CDR1 DFQATT, CDR2 SNEGSKA (reference sequence). CDR3 sequence: CSASRGQGFQPQHF. CDR3 nucleotide sequence: TGCAGTGCTAGTCGGGGACAGGGTTTTCAGCCCCAGCATTTT.

J is TRBJ1-4 and V is TRBV12-3 or TRBV12-4, with D unclear. This CDR3 is built from 13 residues. V gave up 1 base and J gave up 7 bases, with 7 bases separating them. In DNA, the CDR3 is TGTGCCAGCAGTTTAGTCCGGGTTGAAAAACTGTTTTTT. Its translation: CASSLVRVEKLFF.

The chain uses TRBV12-3 or TRBV12-4 and TRBJ1-3; 8 bases line up with TRBD1. The CDR3 has 13 amino acids. V shed 6 bases and J 6 bases; nucleotides not matched to a gene: 4. CDR3 in amino acids: CASRWTGLNTIYF. The CDR3 coding sequence is TGTGCCAGCAGGTGGACAGGGCTAAACACCATATATTTT.

J is TRBJ1-1 and V is TRBV30; 7 bases agree with TRBD1. The germline CDR1 and CDR2 sequences are GTSNPN and SVGIG (reference sequence). Germline trimming cut 2 bases from V and 6 bases from J; bases unmatched to any gene: 15. This CDR3 has 16 residues. The CDR3 DNA reads TGTGCCTGGAGTAATAAGGACAGGTACCATAACGCTGAAGCTTTCTTT. This translates into CAWSNKDRYHNAEAFF.

In this sample, this clone turned up once. The gene calls are TRBV4-1 and TRBJ2-5, with 10 bases lining up with TRBD2. The CDR3 extends over 16 amino acids. The V gene end was trimmed by 0 bases and the J gene end by 6 bases; junction bases not matched to a gene: 7. Germline lookup yields CDR1 MGHRA and CDR2 YSYEKL. CDR3 loop: CASSQDPSGSSKTQYF. CDR3 nucleotides: TGCGCCAGCAGCCAAGATCCTAGCGGGAGTTCGAAGACCCAGTACTTC.

This chain connects TRBV11-2 to TRBJ2-5; 13 nucleotides match TRBD2. The CDR3 consists of 18 residues. The V segment lost 5 bases and the J segment 0 bases; nucleotides outside the gene matches: 9. CDR1 is SGHAT and CDR2 is FQNNGV in the germline V gene. CDR3: CASSLGLAGALYQETQYF. CDR3 sequence (DNA): TGTGCCAGCAGCCTAGGACTAGCGGGGGCTTTGTACCAAGAGACCCAGTACTTC.

V is TRBV19 and J is TRBJ2-5; D remains ambiguous. Looked up from germline, CDR1 is LNHDA and CDR2 is SQIVND (reference sequence). The V gene lost 4 bases and the J gene lost 1 base, with 10 bases spanning the gap. The CDR3 length is 14 residues. CDR3 nucleotide sequence: TGTGCCAGTAGTACCCAGGCGTCCCAAGAGACCCAGTACTTC. Protein product: CASSTQASQETQYF.

The J gene is TRBJ1-5, the V gene TRBV2; TRBD1 agrees at 8 bases. Germline CDR1 reads SNHLY; CDR2 reads FYNNEI. V was pared by 4 bases and J by 6 bases, with 5 bases of the junction left unmatched. CDR3 size: 14 residues. In nucleotides, the CDR3 is TGTGCCAGCAGTGGGACAGGGTTAGGTCAGCCCCAGCATTTT. It specifies CASSGTGLGQPQHF.

The CDR3 nucleotides are TGTGCCAGCAGCTCGTATGCGGGTTTAGCTAACTATGGCTACACCTTC. Encoded protein: CASSSYAGLANYGYTF. The chain has TRBV7-2 and TRBJ1-2; D not resolved. The V gene lost 4 bases and the J gene lost 0 bases, with 15 bases spanning the gap. Germline V gene sequence: CDR1 SGHTA, CDR2 FQGNSA. The CDR3 totals 16 residues. Full variable domain (outside the CDR3, taken from reference TRBV7-2 and TRBJ1-2): GAGVSQSPSNKVTEKGKDVELRCDPISGHTALYWYRQSLGQGLEFLIYFQGNSAPDKSGLPSDRFSAERTGGSVSTLTIQRTQQEDSAVYLCASSSYAGLANYGYTFGSGTRLTVV.

The DNA of the CDR3 is TGTGCCAGCAGTGAAGGGCAGGTTAGCAATCAGCCCCAGCATTTT. Translation: CASSEGQVSNQPQHF. This chain joins TRBV2 and TRBJ1-5; D is ambiguous. Germline-derived CDR1 and CDR2 are SNHLY and FYNNEI. V was trimmed by 1 base and J by 0 bases, leaving 7 bases between them. The CDR3 is made up of 15 amino acids. Drawing the rest from reference TRBV2 and TRBJ1-5, the complete variable domain is EPEVTQTPSHQVTQMGQEVILRCVPISNHLYFYWYRQILGQKVEFLVSFYNNEISEKSEIFDDQFSVERPDGSNFTLKIRSTKLEDSAMYFCASSEGQVSNQPQHFGDGTRLSIL.

The genes are TRBV19 and TRBJ1-5; 8 bases match TRBD1. The CDR3 has 13 residues. Trimming cost V 7 bases and J 7 bases; bases outside gene matches: 6. Per the germline V gene, CDR1 is LNHDA and CDR2 is SQIVND (reference sequence). CDR3 coding DNA: TGTGCCAGTAACAACAGGGGGTGGCAGCCCCAGCATTTT. As protein: CASNNRGWQPQHF.